This T cell receptor beta chain is from a study of cytotoxic CD8 clonotypes in ibrutinib-treated CLL. Study overall: Response sampling came at median around a year of treatment, ranging roughly 6 to 36 months.

Germline V gene sequence: CDR1 LNHNV, CDR2 YYDKDF (reference sequence). Trimming removed 1 base from V and 6 bases from J, with 7 bases in between. The CDR3 totals 13 residues. This table comes from immunoSEQ multiplex PCR, and its TCRdb copy is limited to in-frame clones, with some not included. The table includes about 310,000 clones, just under 80% detected once. This material consisted of PBMCs, taken before ibrutinib treatment. This TCR was recovered from a human donor with chronic lymphocytic leukemia. The V and J genes are TRBV15 and TRBJ2-1; D remains ambiguous. Here the CDR3 DNA reads TGTGCCACCAGCAGAGGTGCCCCCAATGAGCAGTTCTTC. Translated: CATSRGAPNEQFF.